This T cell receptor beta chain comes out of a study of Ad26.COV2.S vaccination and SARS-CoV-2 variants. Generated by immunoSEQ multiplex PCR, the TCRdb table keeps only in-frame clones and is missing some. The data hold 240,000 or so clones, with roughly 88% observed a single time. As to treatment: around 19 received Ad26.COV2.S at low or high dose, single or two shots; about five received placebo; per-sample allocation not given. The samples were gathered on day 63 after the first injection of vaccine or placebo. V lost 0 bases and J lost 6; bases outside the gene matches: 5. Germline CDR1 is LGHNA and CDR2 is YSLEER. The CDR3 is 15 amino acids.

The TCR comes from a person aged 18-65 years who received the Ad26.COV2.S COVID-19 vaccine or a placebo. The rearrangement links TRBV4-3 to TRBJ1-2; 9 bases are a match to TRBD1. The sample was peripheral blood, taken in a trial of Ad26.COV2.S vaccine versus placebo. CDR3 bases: TGCGCCAGCAGCCAAGAAGTAGACAGGGGGGATGGCTACACCTTC. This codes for CASSQEVDRGDGYTF.